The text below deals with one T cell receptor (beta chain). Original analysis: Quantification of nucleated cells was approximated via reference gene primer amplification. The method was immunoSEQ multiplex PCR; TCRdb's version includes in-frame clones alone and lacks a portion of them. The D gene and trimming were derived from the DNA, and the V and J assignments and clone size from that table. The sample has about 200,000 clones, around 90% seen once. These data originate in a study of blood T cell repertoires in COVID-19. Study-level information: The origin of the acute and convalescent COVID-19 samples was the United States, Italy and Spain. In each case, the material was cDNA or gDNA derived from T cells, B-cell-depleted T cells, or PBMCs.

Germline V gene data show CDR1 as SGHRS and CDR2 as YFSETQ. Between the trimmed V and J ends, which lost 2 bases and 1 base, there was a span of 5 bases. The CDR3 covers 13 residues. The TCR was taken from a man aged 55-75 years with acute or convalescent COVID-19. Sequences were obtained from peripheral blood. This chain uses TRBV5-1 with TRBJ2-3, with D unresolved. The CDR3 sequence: CASSFYGTDTQYF. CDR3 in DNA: TGCGCCAGCAGCTTCTATGGCACAGATACGCAGTATTTT.